Each of the 15 T cell receptor beta chains below was sequenced from the same sample in a study of cytomegalovirus exposure and HLA in healthy donors. Primers included in the PCR were 60 Vbeta and 13 Jbeta primers. Only in-frame clones appear in the TCRdb table, and some are missing; sequencing was by immunoSEQ multiplex PCR. The table has around 150,000 clones, around 80% seen once. Material for sequencing was PBMCs. The receptors come from a man aged 50-59 years in good health and CMV-seronegative.

The genes are TRBV11-3 and TRBJ1-2; no reliable D call. V shed 3 bases and J shed 8 bases, with 16 bases lying between them. This CDR3 has 14 amino acids. CDR1 and CDR2 from the germline V gene are SGHNT and YENEEA. The CDR3 nucleotides are TGTGCCAGCAGCTTTGGCAGCATAACTATGGGCTACACCTTC. As protein: CASSFGSITMGYTF.

This clone is a singleton in its sample. V is TRBV18 and J is TRBJ2-1; 13 bases agree with TRBD2. Trimming at V came to 3 bases and at J to 6 bases, leaving 5 bases not matched to a gene. CDR3 length: 16 amino acids. Germline assignment: CDR1 KGHSH and CDR2 LQKENI. The CDR3 region has the DNA TGTGCCAGCTCACCCCTCGGGACTAGCGGGGCCAATGAGCAGTTCTTC. This sequence encodes CASSPLGTSGANEQFF.

This chain links TRBV7-9 with TRBJ1-1, with 7 bases identical to TRBD1. Losses at the gene ends were 7 bases for V and 1 base for J; bases not matched to a gene: 6. The V gene's germline CDR1 is SEHNR and CDR2 FQNEAQ (reference sequence). The CDR3 contains 14 residues. The CDR3 sequence: CASTYSGGNTEAFF. The CDR3 DNA sequence: TGTGCCAGCACCTACTCAGGGGGGAACACTGAAGCTTTCTTT.

This clone showed up just once. The gene calls are TRBV5-1 and TRBJ2-7, with 7 nucleotides matching TRBD1. The CDR3 contains 16 residues. V lost 4 bases, J lost 0 bases, and 10 bases stayed unmatched. Germline CDR1 and CDR2: SGHRS and YFSETQ. The CDR3 DNA is TGCGCCAGCAGCGACATGACAGGGACCCACTCCTACGAGCAGTACTTC. This encodes CASSDMTGTHSYEQYF.

J is TRBJ1-4 and V is TRBV14; D call uncertain. Germline V lookup: CDR1 SGHDN, CDR2 FVKESK. V gave up 1 base and J gave up 7 bases, with 16 bases separating them. The CDR3 is 16 amino acids. CDR3 protein: CASSQVRGRRGEKLFF. CDR3 DNA sequence: TGTGCCAGCAGCCAAGTGAGAGGCCGACGAGGTGAAAAACTGTTTTTT.

This clone was counted only a few times. The genes are TRBV14 and TRBJ1-1, with unresolved D. With 2 bases removed from V and 6 bases from J, the gap between germline ends came to 10 bases. The CDR3 covers 13 residues. Per germline, CDR1 SGHDN and CDR2 FVKESK. CDR3 nucleotide sequence: TGTGCCAGCAGCCAACCCTCGGGTGCTGAAGCTTTCTTT. Residues: CASSQPSGAEAFF.

V and J are TRBV9 and TRBJ2-2, with 10 bases identical to TRBD2. The ends lost 4 bases at V and 4 bases at J; junction bases unmatched: 7. This CDR3 contains 16 residues. Per germline, CDR1 SGDLS and CDR2 YYNGEE. CDR3 nucleotides: TGTGCCAGCAGCCCGATAGCGGGAGGTGTCACCGGGGAGCTGTTTTTT. It specifies CASSPIAGGVTGELFF.

The CDR3 protein is CASSTGAKNIQYF. CDR3 DNA: TGTGCCAGCAGTACAGGGGCCAAAAACATTCAGTACTTC. This chain uses TRBV2 with TRBJ2-4; possible D gene TRBD1, 6 bases. The ends were cut back, 5 bases at V and 1 base at J, with 6 bases in the middle. The V gene's germline CDR1 is SNHLY and CDR2 FYNNEI. This CDR3 is 13 amino acids long. Drawing the rest from reference TRBV2 and TRBJ2-4, the complete variable domain is EPEVTQTPSHQVTQMGQEVILRCVPISNHLYFYWYRQILGQKVEFLVSFYNNEISEKSEIFDDQFSVERPDGSNFTLKIRSTKLEDSAMYFCASSTGAKNIQYFGAGTRLSVL.

This chain links TRBV19 with TRBJ1-4; 10 bases align to TRBD1. The germline gives CDR1 LNHDA, CDR2 SQIVND (reference sequence). The CDR3 is 14 amino acids. The ends lost 10 bases at V and 6 bases at J; junction bases unmatched: 8. The chain's CDR3 is CAKDSGTGDEKLFF. The CDR3 DNA reads TGTGCCAAAGACTCTGGGACAGGGGATGAAAAACTGTTTTTT.

J is TRBJ2-1 and V is TRBV6-1, with TRBD2 matching 7 bases. Germline V gene sequence: CDR1 MNHNS, CDR2 SASEGT. The CDR3 spans 14 residues. V shed 8 bases and J 4 bases; nucleotides not matched to a gene: 8. The CDR3 nucleotides are TGTGCCAGCCTTCGGGCTAGCGGTTACAATGAGCAGTTCTTC. Residues: CASLRASGYNEQFF.

This sequence joins TRBV19 and TRBJ1-2; 8 nucleotides agree with TRBD1. This CDR3 is built from 15 residues. V shed 10 bases, J shed 2 bases, and the junction held 12 bases outside the gene matches. CDR1 and CDR2 (germline): LNHDA, SQIVND (reference sequence). The CDR3 bases are TGTGCCACAGTAGATCCCGGGACAGGAAACTATGGCTACACCTTC. It translates to CATVDPGTGNYGYTF.

This clone was counted between two and nine times. This chain links TRBV9 with TRBJ2-3, with D maybe TRBD1 (5 bases). Looked up from germline, CDR1 is SGDLS and CDR2 is YYNGEE. V gave up 2 bases and J gave up 4 bases, with 11 bases separating them. The CDR3 runs to 14 residues. The CDR3 nucleotides read TGTGCCAGCAGCGTGCGCAGGGTTGCAGATACGCAGTATTTT. It encodes CASSVRRVADTQYF.

The V gene is TRBV6-5, the J gene TRBJ1-6; no clear D. The ends were cut back, 7 bases at V and 7 bases at J, with 17 bases in the middle. Looked up from germline, CDR1 is MNHEY and CDR2 is SVGAGI. This CDR3 has 15 amino acids. The CDR3 loop reads CASTEGIHGNSPLHF. The CDR3 bases are TGTGCCAGCACCGAGGGCATACACGGGAATTCACCCCTCCACTTT.

For the CDR3, the DNA is TGTGCCAGCAGCCCAGGGGTCTTAAACTACGAGCAGTACTTC. Amino acid sequence: CASSPGVLNYEQYF. The chain links TRBV7-8 to TRBJ2-7; D may be TRBD1 (6 bases). V dropped 5 bases and J dropped 3 bases, with 14 bases sitting between them. Germline V gives CDR1 SGHVS, CDR2 FQNEAQ. The CDR3 length is 14 residues.

The chain has TRBV7-9 and TRBJ1-3; D is perhaps TRBD1 (5 bases). The V and J ends lost 4 bases and 0 bases respectively, with 13 bases between them. The CDR3 length is 16 residues. Germline CDR1 and CDR2: SEHNR and FQNEAQ (reference sequence). The DNA of the CDR3 is TGTGCCAGCAGCTCCATAAGCGGGGGCTCTGGAAACACCATATATTTT. Translation: CASSSISGGSGNTIYF.